These 18 T cell receptor beta chains came from one sample sequenced in a study of T cell responses to AZD1222 COVID-19 vaccine. This table comes from immunoSEQ multiplex PCR, and its TCRdb copy is limited to in-frame clones, with some not included. The data show 50,000 to 85,000 clones, 60% to 85% seen once. The sequencing used peripheral blood, collected on day 0 of MenACWY control vaccination. The receptors stem from an adult in good health.

This chain links TRBV6-5 with TRBJ2-7, with 8 bases fitting TRBD1. The V gene's germline CDR1 is MNHEY and CDR2 SVGAGI. With V trimmed by 6 bases and J by 2 bases, 6 bases remained unmatched. The CDR3 has 14 residues. The CDR3: CASRWGQEPYEQYF. For the CDR3, the DNA is TGTGCCAGCAGATGGGGACAGGAGCCCTACGAGCAGTACTTC.

V is TRBV6-5 and J is TRBJ1-2; 11 bases match TRBD1. CDR1 is MNHEY, CDR2 SVGAGI, per germline. V dropped 6 bases and J dropped 6; count of bases not matched to a gene: 6. This CDR3 comprises 14 residues. CDR3 DNA: TGTGCCAGCAGCCTGGACAGGGGGCGAGATGGCTACACCTTC. This gives the protein CASSLDRGRDGYTF.

The chain has TRBV4-3 and TRBJ1-4, with a weak D call TRBD1 (6 bases). CDR1 and CDR2 from the germline V gene are LGHNA and YSLEER. V was pared by 2 bases and J by 8 bases, with 18 bases between. The CDR3 extends over 16 amino acids. The DNA for the CDR3 is TGCGCCAGCAGCCAAAGTTCGGGACAAGGAGGGGAAAAACTGTTTTTT. This gives the protein CASSQSSGQGGEKLFF.

This clone is medium-sized by share. The rearrangement links TRBV5-1 to TRBJ2-7; 10 bases match TRBD1. The CDR3 is made up of 13 amino acids. V was pared by 5 bases and J by 6 bases, with 5 bases of the junction left unmatched. From germline, CDR1 is SGHRS and CDR2 YFSETQ. The CDR3 spells CASSSGTGVEQYF. DNA for the CDR3: TGCGCCAGCAGTTCCGGGACAGGGGTCGAGCAGTACTTC.

The gene calls are TRBV11-1 and TRBJ2-1, with D possibly matching TRBD1 (5 bases). The V end lost 5 bases, the J end lost 8 bases, and 7 bases lay between the germline ends. This CDR3 is built from 11 residues. Germline CDR1 is SGHAT and CDR2 is FQDESV (reference sequence). CDR3 in amino acids: CASSNRYEQFF. CDR3 bases: TGTGCCAGCAGCAACAGGTATGAGCAGTTCTTC.

This clone showed up just a few times. J is TRBJ1-3 and V is TRBV7-2, with D possibly matching TRBD1 (6 bases). V was cut by 0 bases and J by 2 bases, with 8 bases left in between. The CDR3 sequence is 15 residues long. Germline V lookup: CDR1 SGHTA, CDR2 FQGNSA. DNA of the CDR3: TGTGCCAGCAGCTTAGCCCCAGGGGCTGGAAACACCATATATTTT. Translation: CASSLAPGAGNTIYF. Combining the CDR3 with reference TRBV7-2 and TRBJ1-3 gives the whole variable domain GAGVSQSPSNKVTEKGKDVELRCDPISGHTALYWYRQSLGQGLEFLIYFQGNSAPDKSGLPSDRFSAERTGGSVSTLTIQRTQQEDSAVYLCASSLAPGAGNTIYFGEGSWLTVV.

This chain joins TRBV5-1 and TRBJ2-5; a weak D match, TRBD2 (5 bases). Germline CDR1 and CDR2: SGHRS and YFSETQ. V gave up 3 bases and J gave up 2 bases, with 11 bases separating them. This CDR3 contains 14 residues. The CDR3 sequence is CASSSPPGQETQYF. Here the CDR3 DNA reads TGCGCCAGCAGCTCACCCCCGGGGCAAGAGACCCAGTACTTC. The whole variable domain, filled in from reference TRBV5-1 and TRBJ2-5, reads KAGVTQTPRYLIKTRGQQVTLSCSPISGHRSVSWYQQTPGQGLQFLFEYFSETQRNKGNFPGRFSGRQFSNSRSEMNVSTLELGDSALYLCASSSPPGQETQYFGPGTRLLVL.

This clone appeared once. This sequence joins TRBV15 and TRBJ1-4; D is uncertain. Trimming pared 5 bases from V and 7 bases from J, leaving 17 bases between. The germline CDR1 and CDR2 sequences are LNHNV and YYDKDF (reference sequence). This CDR3 spans 15 amino acids. CDR3: CATSVQNAAGEKLFF. The CDR3 nucleotides are TGTGCCACCAGCGTGCAGAACGCAGCGGGTGAAAAACTGTTTTTT.

The chain recombines TRBV9 with TRBJ2-7; the D is unclear. Deletions cut 7 bases from V and 0 bases from J, with 5 bases between. Germline V gene sequence: CDR1 SGDLS, CDR2 YYNGEE. This CDR3 is 11 amino acids long. The CDR3 reads CASYYSYEQYF. CDR3 in DNA: TGTGCCAGCTATTACTCCTACGAGCAGTACTTC. Drawing the rest from reference TRBV9 and TRBJ2-7, the complete variable domain is DSGVTQTPKHLITATGQRVTLRCSPRSGDLSVYWYQQSLDQGLQFLIQYYNGEERAKGNILERFSAQQFPDLHSELNLSSLELGDSALYFCASYYSYEQYFGPGTRLTVT.

The V call is TRBV4-3, the J call TRBJ1-5, with D unresolved. From germline, CDR1 is LGHNA and CDR2 YSLEER. This CDR3 contains 13 residues. The germline V and J ends were trimmed by 2 bases and 7 bases, with 9 bases remaining between them. The CDR3 nucleotides are TGCGCCAGCAGCCAAAATACCGGACAGCCCCAGCATTTT. Its translation: CASSQNTGQPQHF.

This clone showed up just a few times. DNA for the CDR3: TGTGCCAGCAGCTCCCTAGCGGGGAGGGGCGGGGAGCTGTTTTTT. Amino acids: CASSSLAGRGGELFF. The rearrangement uses TRBV11-2 and TRBJ2-2; 9 bases match TRBD2. V lost 4 bases to trimming and J lost 7 bases; unmatched junction nucleotides: 7. This CDR3 contains 15 residues. The germline gives CDR1 SGHAT, CDR2 FQNNGV.

The chain combines TRBV27 with TRBJ1-2; TRBD1 matches at 7 bases. The V segment lost 5 bases and the J segment 4 bases; nucleotides outside the gene matches: 4. The CDR3 runs to 13 residues. Germline loops: CDR1 MNHEY, CDR2 SMNVEV (reference sequence). Here the CDR3 DNA reads TGTGCCAGCAGTACCAGGGGGGGCTATGGCTACACCTTC. The encoded protein is CASSTRGGYGYTF.

The chain couples TRBV2 to TRBJ2-1; TRBD1 matches at 8 bases. Trimming at V came to 5 bases and at J to 2 bases, leaving 2 bases not matched to a gene. This CDR3 is 14 amino acids long. Germline CDR1 is SNHLY and CDR2 is FYNNEI. Here the CDR3 reads CASSKTGAYNEQFF. The CDR3 nucleotides read TGTGCCAGCAGTAAGACAGGGGCCTACAATGAGCAGTTCTTC.

The V and J genes are TRBV6-1 and TRBJ1-2; 7 bases are a match to TRBD1. CDR1 is MNHNS, CDR2 SASEGT, per germline. The CDR3 covers 16 residues. J was trimmed by 0 bases and V by 4 bases; bases with no gene match: 8. The CDR3 nucleotides are TGTGCCAGCAGTGGCCTCCGGGACAGATCTAACTATGGCTACACCTTC. Its protein product is CASSGLRDRSNYGYTF.

The chain combines TRBV11-1 with TRBJ2-1; 11 bases are shared with TRBD2. CDR3 length: 15 amino acids. Germline CDR1 and CDR2: SGHAT and FQDESV (reference sequence). V lost 0 bases and J lost 6; bases outside the gene matches: 1. CDR3 nucleotide sequence: TGTGCCAGCAGCTTAGCTAGCGGGAGGGCCAATGAGCAGTTCTTC. It translates to CASSLASGRANEQFF.

The DNA of the CDR3 is TGCAGTGCTAGTCTCCTAGCGTCCTACAATGAGCAGTTCTTC. Translated, it gives CSASLLASYNEQFF. This rearrangement joins TRBV20-1 to TRBJ2-1; weak D call: TRBD2 (6 bases). V dropped 3 bases and J dropped 1 base, with 10 bases sitting between them. Germline V gene sequence: CDR1 DFQATT, CDR2 SNEGSKA (reference sequence). The CDR3 loop spans 14 amino acids.

This chain uses TRBV2 with TRBJ1-1; perhaps TRBD1 as D (6 bases). The ends were cut back, 6 bases at V and 2 bases at J, with 13 bases in the middle. Germline assignment: CDR1 SNHLY and CDR2 FYNNEI. The CDR3 has 14 residues. The chain's CDR3 is CASRGGAGNTEAFF. CDR3 in DNA: TGTGCCAGCAGGGGGGGGGCAGGAAACACTGAAGCTTTCTTT.

CDR3 DNA: TGTGCCAGCAGTTTTAATTCAAGGTCGTACTTC. Translating it yields CASSFNSRSYF. The chain joins TRBV28 to TRBJ2-7; D remains ambiguous. Germline CDR1 is MDHEN and CDR2 is SYDVKM. Trimming removed 3 bases from V and 12 bases from J, with 12 bases in between. The CDR3 sequence is 11 residues long.